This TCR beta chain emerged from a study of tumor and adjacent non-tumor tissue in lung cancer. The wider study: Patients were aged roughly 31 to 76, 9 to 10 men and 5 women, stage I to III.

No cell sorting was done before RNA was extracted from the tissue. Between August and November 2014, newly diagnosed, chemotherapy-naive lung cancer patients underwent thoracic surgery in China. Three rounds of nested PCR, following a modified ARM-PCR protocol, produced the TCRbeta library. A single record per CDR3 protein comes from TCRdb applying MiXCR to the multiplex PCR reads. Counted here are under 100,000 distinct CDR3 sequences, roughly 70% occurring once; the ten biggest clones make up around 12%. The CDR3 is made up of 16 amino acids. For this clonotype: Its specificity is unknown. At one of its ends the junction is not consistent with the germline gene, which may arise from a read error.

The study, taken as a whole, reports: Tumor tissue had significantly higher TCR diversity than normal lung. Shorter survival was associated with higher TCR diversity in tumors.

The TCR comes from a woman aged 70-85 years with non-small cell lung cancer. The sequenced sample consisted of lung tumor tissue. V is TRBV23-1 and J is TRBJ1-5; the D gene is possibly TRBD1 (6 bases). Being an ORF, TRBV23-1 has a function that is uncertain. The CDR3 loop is CASSQSVGGSHRPQHF. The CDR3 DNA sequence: TGCGCCAGCAGTCAATCCGTGGGGGGCTCTCATAGGCCCCAGCACTTT.